These 24 T cell receptor beta chains came from one sample sequenced in a study of blood T cells in healthy people across ages. The authors ran a second PCR of 7 to 11 cycles using a sample-barcoded 5' primer and a J-beta primer mix. MiXCR, applied by TCRdb to the 5' RACE reads, yields one record per CDR3 protein. The table lists about 1.5 million distinct CDR3 sequences, roughly 43% of them singletons. Sequencing was performed on blood. All receptors come from a woman in her late teens or twenties in good health.

The chain links TRBV2 to TRBJ1-5; D remains unclear. The CDR3 length is 15 residues. From germline, CDR1 is SNHLY and CDR2 FYNNEI. V lost 5 bases, J lost 0 bases, and 11 bases lay in between. This CDR3 is CASSRVPYSNQPQHF. The CDR3 DNA reads TGTGCCAGCAGTCGGGTACCCTATAGCAATCAGCCCCAGCATTTT.

The chain combines TRBV13 with TRBJ1-1, with D tentatively TRBD1 (5 bases). The CDR3 runs to 14 residues. Trimming took 4 bases from V and 4 from J, leaving 13 bases between them. In germline, CDR1 is PRHDT, CDR2 FYEKMQ (reference sequence). The CDR3: CASSSRVEGTEAFF. DNA of the CDR3: TGTGCCAGCAGCTCCAGGGTAGAGGGCACTGAAGCTTTCTTT.

V is TRBV27 and J is TRBJ1-2; D unresolved. The CDR3 spans 15 residues. Germline lookup yields CDR1 MNHEY and CDR2 SMNVEV (reference sequence). With 5 bases removed from V and 0 bases from J, the gap between germline ends came to 13 bases. The CDR3 nucleotides are TGTGCCAGCAGTCAGTGGGCGGAGGCTAACTATGGCTACACCTTC. It specifies CASSQWAEANYGYTF.

This clonotype was detected only a few times. J is TRBJ2-1 and V is TRBV5-1; 8 nucleotides match TRBD2. Germline V gene data show CDR1 as SGHRS and CDR2 as YFSETQ. CDR3 length equals 14 residues. The ends lost 6 bases at V and 2 bases at J; junction bases unmatched: 4. The CDR3 DNA reads TGCGCCAGCACACCGGGACTAGCCTACAATGAGCAGTTCTTC. It specifies CASTPGLAYNEQFF.

The rearrangement uses TRBV12-5 and TRBJ2-5, with D possibly being TRBD2 (6 bases). The CDR3 runs to 13 residues. V shed 6 bases and J shed 2 bases, with 10 bases lying between them. Germline CDR1 reads LGHNT; CDR2 reads FRNRAP. The CDR3 DNA is TGTGCTAGTGGGCGGGGTCGGCAAGAGACCCAGTACTTC. It translates to CASGRGRQETQYF.

V usage is TRBV2 and J usage is TRBJ1-5; TRBD1 is a possible D gene (6 bases). The CDR3 spans 15 residues. V gave up 7 bases and J gave up 4 bases, with 17 bases separating them. The germline gives CDR1 SNHLY, CDR2 FYNNEI. In DNA, the CDR3 is TGTGCCAGCAATTACAGGGTAGGATCGAATCAGCCCCAGCATTTT. It is translated as CASNYRVGSNQPQHF.

The chain's CDR3 is CASSLGGQIQETQFF. The CDR3 bases are TGTGCCAGCAGCTTAGGGGGACAGATCCAAGAGACCCAGTTCTTC. The gene calls are TRBV7-6 and TRBJ2-5; TRBD1 agrees at 7 bases. The J call is doubtful: the DNA matches TRBJ2-1 better. CDR3 length: 15 residues. Germline V CDR1 and CDR2: SGHVS, FNYEAQ.

This rearrangement joins TRBV5-1 to TRBJ1-4; D is ambiguous. Trimming pared 6 bases from V and 5 bases from J, leaving 14 bases between. The CDR3 length is 14 residues. Germline V gives CDR1 SGHRS, CDR2 YFSETQ. The CDR3 sequence: CASNHGRGNEKLFF. CDR3 sequence (DNA): TGCGCCAGCAACCACGGGAGAGGGAATGAAAAACTGTTTTTT.

V usage is TRBV29-1 and J usage is TRBJ2-2; a possible D gene is TRBD2 (6 bases). Germline assignment: CDR1 SQVTM and CDR2 ANQGSEA. The CDR3 totals 12 residues. Trimming took 8 bases from V and 5 from J, leaving 12 bases between them. The CDR3 reads CSSLRGTGELFF. CDR3 bases: TGCAGCTCCTTACGGGGGACCGGGGAGCTGTTTTTT.

The chain uses TRBV19 and TRBJ1-2; D gene uncertain. This CDR3 contains 14 residues. Germline V gene lookup returns CDR1 LNHDA and CDR2 SQIVND (reference sequence). Between the trimmed V and J ends, which lost 4 bases and 2 bases, there was a span of 11 bases. In DNA, the CDR3 is TGTGCCAGTAGTACAGGTCTTCGGAACTATGGCTACACCTTC. This gives the protein CASSTGLRNYGYTF.

The rearrangement uses TRBV29-1 and TRBJ2-1; maybe TRBD2 (5 bases). The assigned J gene may be wrong: the sequence end matches TRBJ2-7 better. The CDR3 is made up of 14 amino acids. Germline CDR1 reads SQVTM; CDR2 reads ANQGSEA. In DNA form, the CDR3 reads TGCAGCTGTTCAGGACTCTTCTCCTACAATGAGCAGTACTTC. This gives the protein CSCSGLFSYNEQYF.

This clonotype was observed a handful of times. The rearrangement links TRBV2 to TRBJ2-7, with 9 bases identical to TRBD1. V lost 7 bases to trimming and J lost 4 bases; unmatched junction nucleotides: 8. Germline V lookup: CDR1 SNHLY, CDR2 FYNNEI. CDR3 length equals 14 residues. The CDR3 nucleotides read TGTGCCAGCAAAGCAGGGGGACAGGGATACGAGCAGTACTTC. Encoded protein: CASKAGGQGYEQYF.

The V gene is TRBV12-3 or TRBV12-4, the J gene TRBJ1-5; D uncertain. The CDR3 has 16 amino acids. V gave up 3 bases and J gave up 1 base, with 13 bases separating them. For the CDR3, the DNA is TGTGCCAGCAGTTTGCTCCAGAGTTTAAGCAATCAGCCCCAGCATTTT. Amino acids: CASSLLQSLSNQPQHF.

This clonotype occurred many times. J is TRBJ2-2 and V is TRBV12-3 or TRBV12-4; maybe TRBD1 (5 bases). Trimming shortened V by 5 bases and J by 3 bases, and 7 bases separated the two germline ends. There are 13 residues in the CDR3. The DNA for the CDR3 is TGTGCCAGCAGTCCAGGGTACACCGGGGAGCTGTTTTTT. This sequence encodes CASSPGYTGELFF.

This clonotype appeared a few times. The chain links TRBV29-1 to TRBJ1-2; tentative D call: TRBD1 (6 bases). Between the trimmed V and J ends, which lost 4 bases and 7 bases, there was a span of 10 bases. CDR3 length equals 11 residues. The germline gives CDR1 SQVTM, CDR2 ANQGSEA. The CDR3: CSVVTGSGYTF. CDR3 sequence (DNA): TGCAGCGTTGTGACAGGCAGTGGCTACACCTTC.

This clonotype was seen a handful of times. The junction differs from germline at one of its ends, possibly a read error. The chain is built from TRBV7-7 and TRBJ2-1; tentative D call: TRBD2 (5 bases). The V gene's germline CDR1 is SSHAT and CDR2 FNYEAQ (reference sequence). This CDR3 is 12 amino acids long. The CDR3 reads CASSLVTGEQFF. CDR3 nucleotides: TGTGCTAGCAGCTTAGTTACGGGAGAGCAGTTCTTC.

On this clonotype: The junction shows a germline mismatch at one end, possibly a read error. This chain uses TRBV7-7 with TRBJ2-5; D gene uncertain. In germline, CDR1 is SSHAT, CDR2 FNYEAQ (reference sequence). This CDR3 spans 15 amino acids. CDR3 amino acids: CASSPSQTSMETQYF. As DNA, the CDR3 is TGTGCTAGCAGCCCCAGTCAGACCTCGATGGAGACCCAGTACTTC.

The V and J genes are TRBV12-3 or TRBV12-4 and TRBJ2-1; 11 nucleotides agree with TRBD2. Trimming at V came to 3 bases and at J to 9 bases, leaving 4 bases not matched to a gene. The CDR3 is made up of 14 amino acids. As DNA, the CDR3 is TGTGCCAGCAGTTTCCTAGCGGGAGGAGTTGAGCAGTTCTTC. It yields the protein CASSFLAGGVEQFF.

Notes on this clonotype: At one boundary the junction diverges from the germline segment, which might be a read error. This rearrangement joins TRBV6-2 or TRBV6-3 to TRBJ1-2; D is unresolved. The germline V gene encodes CDR1 MNHEY and CDR2 SVGEGT. This CDR3 comprises 12 residues. The CDR3 nucleotides read TGTACCAGCAGTACGCCAAACTATGGCTACACCTTC. This encodes CTSSTPNYGYTF.

In this sample, this clonotype turned up a few times. The chain has TRBV12-3 or TRBV12-4 and TRBJ1-5, with TRBD1 matching over 8 bases. V shed 6 bases and J 3 bases; nucleotides not matched to a gene: 10. The CDR3 runs to 16 residues. The CDR3 loop is CASSSTGVVNNQPQHF. The DNA for the CDR3 is TGTGCCAGCAGCTCGACAGGGGTTGTAAACAATCAGCCCCAGCATTTT.

V gene TRBV13 combines with J gene TRBJ1-1; D is unclear. Germline CDR1 PRHDT, CDR2 FYEKMQ (reference sequence). The V end lost 0 bases, the J end lost 7 bases, and 6 bases lay between the germline ends. The CDR3 extends over 12 amino acids. The DNA of the CDR3 is TGTGCCAGCAGCTTAGGGGCGGGTGAAGCTTTCTTT. Translation: CASSLGAGEAFF. Looking up the rest from reference TRBV13 and TRBJ1-1 gives the full variable domain: AAGVIQSPRHLIKEKRETATLKCYPIPRHDTVYWYQQGPGQDPQFLISFYEKMQSDKGSIPDRFSAQQFSDYHSELNMSSLELGDSALYFCASSLGAGEAFFGQGTRLTVV.

The CDR3 DNA follows: TGTGCCAGCAGTTTTCCCGTCCGGGCGGGACAGCCCCAGCATTTT. This encodes CASSFPVRAGQPQHF. This rearrangement joins TRBV12-3 or TRBV12-4 to TRBJ1-5; D remains ambiguous. V lost 3 bases and J 7 bases, leaving 16 bases between the germline ends. CDR3 length: 15 amino acids.

The V call is TRBV29-1, the J call TRBJ2-1, with D unclear. The V end was cut by 3 bases, the J end by 7 bases, with 13 bases between. Germline V gives CDR1 SQVTM, CDR2 ANQGSEA. The CDR3 spans 13 residues. DNA of the CDR3: TGCAGCGTTGACGCCGGTACAGAGAATGAGCAGTTCTTC. This encodes CSVDAGTENEQFF.

The chain employs TRBV5-1 and TRBJ2-4; 8 nucleotides match TRBD1. The CDR3 spans 14 residues. The J segment lost 8 bases and the V segment lost 3 bases, leaving 7 bases of the junction unmatched. The germline gives CDR1 SGHRS, CDR2 YFSETQ. CDR3 nucleotides: TGCGCCAGCAGCTCAGACAGGGGATGGGACATTCAGTACTTC. The encoded protein is CASSSDRGWDIQYF.